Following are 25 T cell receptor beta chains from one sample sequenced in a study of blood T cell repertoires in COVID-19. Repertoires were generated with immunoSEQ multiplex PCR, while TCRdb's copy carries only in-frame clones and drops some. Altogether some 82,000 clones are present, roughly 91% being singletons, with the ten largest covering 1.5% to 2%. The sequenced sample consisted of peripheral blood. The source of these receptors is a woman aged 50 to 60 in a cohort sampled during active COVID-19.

The CDR3 loop is CASSTGGHNEQFF. In nucleotides, the CDR3 is TGTGCCAGCAGCACGGGGGGCCACAATGAGCAGTTCTTC. The chain uses TRBV7-3 and TRBJ2-1, with D perhaps matching TRBD2 (7 bases). Trimming took off 5 bases at V and 5 bases at J, with 10 bases between the two ends. The V gene's germline CDR1 is SGHTA and CDR2 FQGTGA. The CDR3 totals 13 residues.

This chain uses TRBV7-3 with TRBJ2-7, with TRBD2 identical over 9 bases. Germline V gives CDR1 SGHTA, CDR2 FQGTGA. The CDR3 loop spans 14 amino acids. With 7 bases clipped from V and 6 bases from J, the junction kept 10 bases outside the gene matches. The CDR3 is CASNVPGLATEQYF. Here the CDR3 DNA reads TGTGCCAGCAACGTACCGGGACTAGCCACCGAGCAGTACTTC.

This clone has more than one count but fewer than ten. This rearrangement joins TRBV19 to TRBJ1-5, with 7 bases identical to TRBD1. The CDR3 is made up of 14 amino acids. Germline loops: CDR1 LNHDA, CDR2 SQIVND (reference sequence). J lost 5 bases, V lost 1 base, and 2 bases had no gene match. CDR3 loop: CASSIGDSHQPQHF. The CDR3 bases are TGTGCCAGTAGTATAGGGGACAGTCATCAGCCCCAGCATTTT.

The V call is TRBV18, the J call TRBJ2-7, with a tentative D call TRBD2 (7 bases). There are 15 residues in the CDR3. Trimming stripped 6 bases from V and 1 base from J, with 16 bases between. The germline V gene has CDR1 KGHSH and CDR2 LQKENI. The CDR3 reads CASSLGGAGSYEQYF. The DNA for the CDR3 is TGTGCCAGCTCGCTAGGGGGAGCGGGGTCCTACGAGCAGTACTTC.

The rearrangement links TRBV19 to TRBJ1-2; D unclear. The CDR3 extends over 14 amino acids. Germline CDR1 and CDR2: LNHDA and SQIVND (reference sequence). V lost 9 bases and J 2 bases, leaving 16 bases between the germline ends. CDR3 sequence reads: CASRLTGYNYGYTF. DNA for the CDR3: TGTGCCAGCCGGTTAACCGGGTACAACTATGGCTACACCTTC.

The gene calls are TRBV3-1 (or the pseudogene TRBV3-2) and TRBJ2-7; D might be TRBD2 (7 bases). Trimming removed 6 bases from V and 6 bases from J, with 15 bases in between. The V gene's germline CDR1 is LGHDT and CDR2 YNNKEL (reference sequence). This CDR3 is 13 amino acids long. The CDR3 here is CASRRGGGGEQYF. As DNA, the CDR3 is TGTGCCAGCAGGCGGGGCGGGGGCGGCGAGCAGTACTTC.

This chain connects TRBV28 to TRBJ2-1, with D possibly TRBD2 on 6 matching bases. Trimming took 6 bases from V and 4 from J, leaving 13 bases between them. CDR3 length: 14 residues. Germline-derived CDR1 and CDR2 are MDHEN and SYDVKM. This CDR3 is CASSQPGLYNEQFF. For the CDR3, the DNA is TGTGCCAGCAGCCAACCGGGACTTTACAATGAGCAGTTCTTC.

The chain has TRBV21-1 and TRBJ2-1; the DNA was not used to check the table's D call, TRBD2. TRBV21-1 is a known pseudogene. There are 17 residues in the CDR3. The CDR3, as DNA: TGTGCCAGCAGCAAGAGGGCGGAGACAAGCTCCTACAATGAGCAGTTCTTC. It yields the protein CASSKRAETSSYNEQFF.

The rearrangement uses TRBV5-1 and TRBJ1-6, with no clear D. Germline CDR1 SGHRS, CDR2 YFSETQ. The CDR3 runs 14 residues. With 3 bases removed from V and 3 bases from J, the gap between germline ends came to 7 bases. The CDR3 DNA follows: TGCGCCAGCAGCTCTGGCAGCTATAATTCACCCCTCCACTTT. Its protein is CASSSGSYNSPLHF.

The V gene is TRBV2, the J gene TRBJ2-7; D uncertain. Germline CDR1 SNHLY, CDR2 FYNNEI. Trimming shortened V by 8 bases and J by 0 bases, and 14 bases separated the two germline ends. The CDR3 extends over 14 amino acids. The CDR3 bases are TGTGCCAGCGCGAAAAGACTGAACTCCTACGAGCAGTACTTC. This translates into CASAKRLNSYEQYF.

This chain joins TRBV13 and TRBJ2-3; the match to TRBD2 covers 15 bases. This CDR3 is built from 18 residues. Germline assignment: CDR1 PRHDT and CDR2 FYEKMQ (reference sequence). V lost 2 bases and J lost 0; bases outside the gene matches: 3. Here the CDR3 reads CASSLRGLAGGSTDTQYF. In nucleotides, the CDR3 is TGTGCCAGCAGCTTACGGGGACTAGCGGGGGGCAGCACAGATACGCAGTATTTT. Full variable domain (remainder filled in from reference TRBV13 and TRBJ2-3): AAGVIQSPRHLIKEKRETATLKCYPIPRHDTVYWYQQGPGQDPQFLISFYEKMQSDKGSIPDRFSAQQFSDYHSELNMSSLELGDSALYFCASSLRGLAGGSTDTQYFGPGTRLTVL.

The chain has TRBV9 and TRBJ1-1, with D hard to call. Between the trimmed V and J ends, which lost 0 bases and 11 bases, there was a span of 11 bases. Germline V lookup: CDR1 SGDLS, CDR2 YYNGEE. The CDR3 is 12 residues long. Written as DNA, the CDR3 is TGTGCCAGCAGCGTAGTGGAGGGTAGGGCTTTCTTT. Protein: CASSVVEGRAFF.

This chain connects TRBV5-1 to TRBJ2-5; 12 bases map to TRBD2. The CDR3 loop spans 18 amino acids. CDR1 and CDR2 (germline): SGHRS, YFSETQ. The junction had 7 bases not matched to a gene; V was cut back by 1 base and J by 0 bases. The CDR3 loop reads CASSLRSASGGDQETQYF. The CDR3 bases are TGCGCCAGCAGCTTGCGGTCGGCTAGCGGGGGGGACCAAGAGACCCAGTACTTC.

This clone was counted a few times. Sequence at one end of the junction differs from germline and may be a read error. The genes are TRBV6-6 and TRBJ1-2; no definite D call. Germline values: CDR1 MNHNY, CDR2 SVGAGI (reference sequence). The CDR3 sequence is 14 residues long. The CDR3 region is CASSYSGRLYGCTF. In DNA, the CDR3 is TGTGCCAGCAGTTACTCTGGCAGACTCTATGGCTGCACCTTC.

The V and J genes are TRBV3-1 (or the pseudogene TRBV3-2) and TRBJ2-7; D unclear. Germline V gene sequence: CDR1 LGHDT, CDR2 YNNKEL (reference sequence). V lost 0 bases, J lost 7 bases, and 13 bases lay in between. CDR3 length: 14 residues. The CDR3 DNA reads TGTGCCAGCAGCCAAGAGGGCCGGCTTGGAGAGCAGTACTTC. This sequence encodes CASSQEGRLGEQYF.

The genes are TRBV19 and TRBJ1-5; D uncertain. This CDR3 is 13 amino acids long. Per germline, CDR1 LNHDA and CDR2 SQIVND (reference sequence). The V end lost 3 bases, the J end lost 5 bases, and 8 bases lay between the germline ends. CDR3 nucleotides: TGTGCCAGTAGTATGGGAGTGGATCAGCCCCAGCATTTT. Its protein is CASSMGVDQPQHF.

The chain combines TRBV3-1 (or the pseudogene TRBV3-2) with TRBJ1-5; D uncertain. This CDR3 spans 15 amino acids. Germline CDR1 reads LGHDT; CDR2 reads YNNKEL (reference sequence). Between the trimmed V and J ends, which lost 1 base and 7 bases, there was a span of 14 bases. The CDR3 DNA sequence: TGTGCCAGCAGCCAAGTTCCGGGATCGGGACAGCCCCAGCATTTT. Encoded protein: CASSQVPGSGQPQHF.

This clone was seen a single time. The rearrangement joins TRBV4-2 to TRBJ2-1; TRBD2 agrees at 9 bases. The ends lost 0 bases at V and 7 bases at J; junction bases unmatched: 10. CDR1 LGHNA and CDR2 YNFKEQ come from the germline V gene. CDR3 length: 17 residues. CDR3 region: CASSQDRAGGGGNEQFF. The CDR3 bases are TGTGCCAGCAGCCAAGATAGGGCGGGAGGGGGAGGTAATGAGCAGTTCTTC.

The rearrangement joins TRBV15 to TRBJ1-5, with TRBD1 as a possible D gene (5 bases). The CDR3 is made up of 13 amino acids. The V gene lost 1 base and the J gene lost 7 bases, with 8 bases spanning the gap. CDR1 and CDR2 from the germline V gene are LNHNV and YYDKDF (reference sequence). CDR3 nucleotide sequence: TGTGCCACCAGCAGAGGGGGCGGACAGCCCCAGCATTTT. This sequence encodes CATSRGGGQPQHF.

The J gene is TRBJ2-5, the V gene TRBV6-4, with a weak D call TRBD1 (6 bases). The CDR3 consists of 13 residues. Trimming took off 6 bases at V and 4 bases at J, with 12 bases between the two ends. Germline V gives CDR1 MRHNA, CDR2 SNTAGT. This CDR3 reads CASSTGRGETQYF. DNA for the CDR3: TGTGCCAGCAGCACGGGCAGGGGAGAGACCCAGTACTTC.

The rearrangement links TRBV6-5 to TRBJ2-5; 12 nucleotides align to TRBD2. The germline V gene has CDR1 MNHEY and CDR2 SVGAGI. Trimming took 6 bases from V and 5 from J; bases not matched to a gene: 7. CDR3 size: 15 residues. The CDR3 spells CASSLAGGPWETQYF. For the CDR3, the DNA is TGTGCCAGCAGCCTAGCGGGAGGGCCTTGGGAGACCCAGTACTTC.

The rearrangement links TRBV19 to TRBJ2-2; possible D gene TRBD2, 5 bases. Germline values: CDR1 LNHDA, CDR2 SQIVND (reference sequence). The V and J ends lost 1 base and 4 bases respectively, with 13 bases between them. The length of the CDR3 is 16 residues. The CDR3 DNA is TGTGCCAGTAGTATAGCGAGCGGAGTAGTCACCGGGGAGCTGTTTTTT. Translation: CASSIASGVVTGELFF.

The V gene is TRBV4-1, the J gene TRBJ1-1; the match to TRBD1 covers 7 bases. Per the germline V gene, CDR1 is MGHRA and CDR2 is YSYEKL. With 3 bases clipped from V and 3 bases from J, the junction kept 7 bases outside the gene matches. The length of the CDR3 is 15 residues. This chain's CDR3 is CASSHGTARDTEAFF. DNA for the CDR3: TGCGCCAGCAGCCACGGGACAGCGAGGGACACTGAAGCTTTCTTT.

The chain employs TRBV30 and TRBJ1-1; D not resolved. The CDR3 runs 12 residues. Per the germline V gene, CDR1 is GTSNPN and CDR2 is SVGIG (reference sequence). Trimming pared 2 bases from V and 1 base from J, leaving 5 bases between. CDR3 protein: CAWSYKNTEAFF. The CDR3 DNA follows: TGTGCCTGGAGTTACAAGAACACTGAAGCTTTCTTT.

The CDR3 spells CASDRGNTYEQYF. The CDR3 DNA reads as TGTGCCAGCGACAGGGGGAACACCTACGAGCAGTACTTC. V and J are TRBV28 and TRBJ2-7; 9 positions agree with TRBD1. The ends lost 8 bases at V and 2 bases at J; junction bases unmatched: 4. This CDR3 spans 13 amino acids. Germline V gives CDR1 MDHEN, CDR2 SYDVKM.